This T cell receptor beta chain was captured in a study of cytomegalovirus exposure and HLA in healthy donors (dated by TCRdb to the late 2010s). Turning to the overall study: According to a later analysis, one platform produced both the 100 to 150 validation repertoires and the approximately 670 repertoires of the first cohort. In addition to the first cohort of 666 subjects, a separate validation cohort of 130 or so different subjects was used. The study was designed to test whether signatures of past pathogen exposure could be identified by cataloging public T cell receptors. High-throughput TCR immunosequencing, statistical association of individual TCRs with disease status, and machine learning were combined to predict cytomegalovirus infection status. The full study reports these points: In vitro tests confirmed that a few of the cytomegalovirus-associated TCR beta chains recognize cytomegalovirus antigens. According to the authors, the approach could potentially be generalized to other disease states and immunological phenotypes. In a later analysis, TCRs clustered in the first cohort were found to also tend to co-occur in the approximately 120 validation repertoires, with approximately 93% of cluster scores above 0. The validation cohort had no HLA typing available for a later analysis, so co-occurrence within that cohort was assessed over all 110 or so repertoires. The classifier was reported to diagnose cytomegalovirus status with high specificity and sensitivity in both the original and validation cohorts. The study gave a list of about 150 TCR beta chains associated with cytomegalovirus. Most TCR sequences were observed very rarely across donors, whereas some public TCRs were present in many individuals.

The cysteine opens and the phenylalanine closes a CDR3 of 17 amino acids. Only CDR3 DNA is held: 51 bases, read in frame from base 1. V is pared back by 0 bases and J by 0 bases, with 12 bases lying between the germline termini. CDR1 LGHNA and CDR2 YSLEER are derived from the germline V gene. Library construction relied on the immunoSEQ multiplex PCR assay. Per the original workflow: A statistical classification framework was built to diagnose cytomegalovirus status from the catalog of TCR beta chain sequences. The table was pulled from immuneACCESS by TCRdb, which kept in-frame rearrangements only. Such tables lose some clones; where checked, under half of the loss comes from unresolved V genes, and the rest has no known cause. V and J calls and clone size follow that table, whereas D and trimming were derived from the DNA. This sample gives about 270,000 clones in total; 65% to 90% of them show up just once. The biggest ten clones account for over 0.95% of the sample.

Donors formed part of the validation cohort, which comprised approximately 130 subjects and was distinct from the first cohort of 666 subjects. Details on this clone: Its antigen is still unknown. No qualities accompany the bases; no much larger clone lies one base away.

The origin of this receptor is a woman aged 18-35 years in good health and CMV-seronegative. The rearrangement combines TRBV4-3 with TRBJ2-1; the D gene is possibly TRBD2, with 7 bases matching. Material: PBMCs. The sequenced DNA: TGCGCCAGCAGCCAAGATGGGGGCGGGAGCTCCTACAATGAGCAGTTCTTC. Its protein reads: CASSQDGGGSSYNEQFF.